This T cell receptor (beta chain) was sequenced during a study of identical twins. Trimming cost V 8 bases and J 4 bases, with 12 bases left between them. There are 13 residues in the CDR3. Germline CDR1 MNHEY, CDR2 SMNVEV (reference sequence). Template switching added a universal primer site, and cDNA bore unique molecular identifiers. TCRdb recomputed calls from the 5' RACE reads with MiXCR, one row per CDR3 protein. This sample has 1.5 million to 2 million distinct CDR3 sequences; less than 35% occur once, and the top ten carry around 0.3%. This TCR was recovered from a newborn girl in good health. Material: cord blood. This sequence joins TRBV27 and TRBJ2-1; unclear D gene. The CDR3, as DNA: TGTGCCAGCTCCCGGGCCTTTTACAATGAGCAGTTCTTC. Protein: CASSRAFYNEQFF.